The T cell receptor beta chain described here comes from a study of blood T cell repertoires in COVID-19. Enrolled through a virtual design, the participants were between roughly 18 and 100 years of age and came from under 30 US areas. Using immunoSEQ multiplex PCR, the repertoire was profiled, and TCRdb retains in-frame clones only, with some absent. The sample includes some 510,000 clones, approximately 90% seen only once; the top ten take around 1.9%. Between the trimmed V and J ends, which lost 0 bases and 0 bases, there was a span of 9 bases. The CDR3 has 15 residues. Germline CDR1 is PRHDT and CDR2 is FYEKMQ (reference sequence).

Specimen: PBMCs or T cells enriched from blood (not recorded which). The chain joins TRBV13 to TRBJ2-7, with D tentatively TRBD1 (5 bases). This TCR was sampled from a woman between 35 and 50 years old who had recovered from COVID-19. For the CDR3, the DNA is TGTGCCAGCAGCTTAGGGGTGGGGCCCTCCTACGAGCAGTACTTC. Encoded protein: CASSLGVGPSYEQYF.